The 18 T cell receptor beta chains presented below share a single source sample, sequenced in a study of identifying expanded T cells in peripheral blood (dated by TCRdb to the late 2010s). Receptor libraries were prepared by the immunoSEQ multiplex PCR assay. Not all clones reach the TCRdb copy of this immuneACCESS table, which keeps in-frame sequences only. Checked studies attribute under half of the gap to unresolved V genes and leave the rest unexplained. Present in this sample are about 130,000 clones, approximately 86% of which were seen just once. The top ten clonotypes cover around 8.4% of the sample. The sample comprised blood. These receptors were collected from a person between 18 and 69 years old in good health.

The rearrangement joins TRBV5-1 to TRBJ2-3; tentatively, D is TRBD1 or TRBD2 (6 bases each). The CDR3 spans 14 residues. Per the germline V gene, CDR1 is SGHRS and CDR2 is YFSETQ. Deletions cut 7 bases from V and 1 base from J, with 13 bases between. This CDR3 reads CASLRGDRTDTQYF. CDR3 sequence (DNA): TGCGCCAGCCTTAGGGGGGATCGCACAGATACGCAGTATTTT.

This rearrangement joins TRBV9 to TRBJ2-7; D tentatively reads TRBD1 or TRBD2 (7 bases each). Trimming cost V 0 bases and J 3 bases, with 10 bases left between them. From germline, CDR1 is SGDLS and CDR2 YYNGEE. The CDR3 totals 14 residues. In nucleotides, the CDR3 is TGTGCCAGCAGCGTAGCAGGGGGGGGCTACGAGCAGTACTTC. Translating gives CASSVAGGGYEQYF.

The V call is TRBV19, the J call TRBJ2-1, with D perhaps TRBD2 (5 bases). This CDR3 is 14 amino acids long. Trimming cost V 7 bases and J 5 bases, with 15 bases left between them. Germline V gene sequence: CDR1 LNHDA, CDR2 SQIVND (reference sequence). CDR3: CASKSKRLDNEQFF. CDR3 nucleotides: TGTGCCAGTAAGAGCAAGCGGCTCGACAATGAGCAGTTCTTC. Full variable domain (missing parts from reference TRBV19 and TRBJ2-1): DGGITQSPKYLFRKEGQNVTLSCEQNLNHDAMYWYRQDPGQGLRLIYYSQIVNDFQKGDIAEGYSVSREKKESFPLTVTSAQKNPTAFYLCASKSKRLDNEQFFGPGTRLTVL.

The rearrangement links TRBV13 to TRBJ1-3; D is perhaps TRBD1 (5 bases). The V gene's germline CDR1 is PRHDT and CDR2 FYEKMQ (reference sequence). The CDR3 totals 14 residues. V lost 4 bases and J lost 2, with 9 bases in between. The CDR3 coding sequence is TGTGCCAGCAGCTATACGGGGCCTGGAAACACCATATATTTT. This encodes CASSYTGPGNTIYF.

The chain carries TRBV6-1 and TRBJ2-7; a weak D match, TRBD1 (6 bases). Germline V gene data show CDR1 as MNHNS and CDR2 as SASEGT. V was clipped by 7 bases and J by 5 bases, with 18 bases between them. This CDR3 contains 14 residues. The CDR3 nucleotides read TGTGCCAGCAAACCGGGCAGGGGAAGGGACGAGCAGTACTTC. Encoded protein: CASKPGRGRDEQYF.

The rearrangement uses TRBV28 and TRBJ1-5; 8 bases line up with TRBD1. The germline gives CDR1 MDHEN, CDR2 SYDVKM. Trimming took 6 bases from V and 2 from J; bases not matched to a gene: 6. The CDR3 loop spans 15 amino acids. In DNA form, the CDR3 reads TGTGCCAGCAGGCCCGACAGGGGTGGCAATCAGCCCCAGCATTTT. Translated: CASRPDRGGNQPQHF.

This clone was seen a single time. V is TRBV5-4 and J is TRBJ2-3; no clear D. Trimming stripped 0 bases from V and 8 bases from J, with 10 bases between. The CDR3 extends over 13 amino acids. Germline V gene data show CDR1 as SGHNT and CDR2 as YYREEE (reference sequence). CDR3 nucleotide sequence: TGTGCCAGCAGCTTGGGACCTAGTCGTACGCAGTATTTT. Translating it yields CASSLGPSRTQYF.

The gene calls are TRBV6-1 and TRBJ1-2; D call uncertain. Per the germline V gene, CDR1 is MNHNS and CDR2 is SASEGT. There are 14 residues in the CDR3. Trimming took 6 bases from V and 6 from J, leaving 17 bases between them. Here the CDR3 reads CASSPHQSLNGYTF. Here the CDR3 DNA reads TGTGCCAGCAGCCCTCACCAAAGCTTAAATGGCTACACCTTC.

The chain links TRBV5-4 to TRBJ2-1; 10 nucleotides agree with TRBD2. There are 16 residues in the CDR3. Germline V CDR1 and CDR2: SGHNT, YYREEE (reference sequence). V shed 3 bases and J 9 bases; nucleotides not matched to a gene: 12. CDR3 DNA sequence: TGTGCCAGCAGCTCGACGGCTAGCGGGGGCGGGCTTGAGCAGTTCTTC. Protein: CASSSTASGGGLEQFF.

The chain joins TRBV5-1 to TRBJ1-1; D is uncertain. CDR1 is SGHRS, CDR2 YFSETQ, per germline. V lost 0 bases to trimming and J lost 0 bases, with 9 bases between them. The CDR3 extends over 15 amino acids. The CDR3 is CASSLADGLNTEAFF. The CDR3 DNA follows: TGCGCCAGCAGCTTGGCCGACGGCCTGAACACTGAAGCTTTCTTT.

The chain uses TRBV2 and TRBJ2-1; TRBD2 aligns across 9 bases. V shed 2 bases and J 6 bases; nucleotides not matched to a gene: 5. Germline CDR1 is SNHLY and CDR2 is FYNNEI. The CDR3 is 15 residues long. CDR3 bases: TGTGCCAGCAGTGAACGGCTAGCGGGATTCAATGAGCAGTTCTTC. The encoded protein is CASSERLAGFNEQFF.

The CDR3 coding sequence is TGTGCCAGCAAAGGGTTCGACGAGCAGTACTTC. Translating gives CASKGFDEQYF. V is TRBV2 and J is TRBJ2-7; D not certain. Germline V gives CDR1 SNHLY, CDR2 FYNNEI. Trimming pared 7 bases from V and 5 bases from J, leaving 9 bases between. The CDR3 is made up of 11 amino acids. Full variable domain (outside the CDR3, taken from reference TRBV2 and TRBJ2-7): EPEVTQTPSHQVTQMGQEVILRCVPISNHLYFYWYRQILGQKVEFLVSFYNNEISEKSEIFDDQFSVERPDGSNFTLKIRSTKLEDSAMYFCASKGFDEQYFGPGTRLTVT.

This clone was seen once. The chain employs TRBV18 and TRBJ2-7; 7 bases map to TRBD1. Germline assignment: CDR1 KGHSH and CDR2 LQKENI. This CDR3 contains 15 residues. V lost 1 base to trimming and J lost 5 bases; unmatched junction nucleotides: 8. The CDR3 reads CASSPHSRTGDEQYF. The CDR3 DNA follows: TGTGCCAGCTCACCACATTCGAGAACAGGGGACGAGCAGTACTTC. The full variable domain, with the rest looked up from reference TRBV18 and TRBJ2-7, is NAGVMQNPRHLVRRRGQEARLRCSPMKGHSHVYWYRQLPEEGLKFMVYLQKENIIDESGMPKERFSAEFPKEGPSILRIQQVVRGDSAAYFCASSPHSRTGDEQYFGPGTRLTVT.

J is TRBJ2-7 and V is TRBV5-4; tentatively, D is TRBD1 (8 bases). CDR1 is SGHNT, CDR2 YYREEE, per germline (reference sequence). The CDR3 extends over 15 amino acids. Trimming removed 6 bases at V and 4 bases at J, with 20 bases between. The CDR3 sequence is CASTLGGTGSYEQYF. CDR3 DNA: TGTGCCAGCACCCTCGGGGGGACAGGAAGTTACGAGCAGTACTTC.

This clone was seen once. The chain is built from TRBV9 and TRBJ1-6, with TRBD1 as a possible D gene (5 bases). Germline V gives CDR1 SGDLS, CDR2 YYNGEE. CDR3 length: 17 residues. V lost 4 bases, J lost 0 bases, and 14 bases lay in between. In DNA form, the CDR3 reads TGTGCCAGCAGCTCTCGGGACGGGAGCTCCTATAATTCACCCCTCCACTTT. Translation: CASSSRDGSSYNSPLHF. Using reference TRBV9 and TRBJ1-6 for the parts outside the CDR3, the full variable domain is DSGVTQTPKHLITATGQRVTLRCSPRSGDLSVYWYQQSLDQGLQFLIQYYNGEERAKGNILERFSAQQFPDLHSELNLSSLELGDSALYFCASSSRDGSSYNSPLHFGNGTRLTVT.

This clone was found a few times. V gene TRBV4-1 combines with J gene TRBJ1-2; 8 bases align to TRBD1. The V and J ends lost 1 base and 4 bases, in that order; junction bases with no gene match: 5. In germline, CDR1 is MGHRA, CDR2 YSYEKL. The CDR3 runs 15 residues. The CDR3 nucleotides read TGCGCCAGCAGCCAAGGGACAGGGATGGGCTATGGCTACACCTTC. Encoded protein: CASSQGTGMGYGYTF.

The CDR3 sequence is CASSPGQGTSQPQHF. As DNA, the CDR3 is TGCGCCAGCAGCCCCGGACAGGGGACGAGTCAGCCCCAGCATTTT. V and J are TRBV5-1 and TRBJ1-5, with 9 bases matching TRBD1. Germline-derived CDR1 and CDR2 are SGHRS and YFSETQ. CDR3 length: 15 amino acids. Germline trimming cut 4 bases from V and 6 bases from J; bases unmatched to any gene: 8.

To note about this clone: No DNA is shown, since the ends of the CDR3 on it are uncertain; the CDR3 is the one TCRdb lists. The genes are TRBV5-1 and TRBJ2-2; the DNA was not used to check the table's D call, TRBD2. CDR1 and CDR2 (germline): SGHRS, YFSETQ. A total of 15 residues make up the CDR3, ends included. CDR3 in amino acids: CASILGLPNTGELFF.